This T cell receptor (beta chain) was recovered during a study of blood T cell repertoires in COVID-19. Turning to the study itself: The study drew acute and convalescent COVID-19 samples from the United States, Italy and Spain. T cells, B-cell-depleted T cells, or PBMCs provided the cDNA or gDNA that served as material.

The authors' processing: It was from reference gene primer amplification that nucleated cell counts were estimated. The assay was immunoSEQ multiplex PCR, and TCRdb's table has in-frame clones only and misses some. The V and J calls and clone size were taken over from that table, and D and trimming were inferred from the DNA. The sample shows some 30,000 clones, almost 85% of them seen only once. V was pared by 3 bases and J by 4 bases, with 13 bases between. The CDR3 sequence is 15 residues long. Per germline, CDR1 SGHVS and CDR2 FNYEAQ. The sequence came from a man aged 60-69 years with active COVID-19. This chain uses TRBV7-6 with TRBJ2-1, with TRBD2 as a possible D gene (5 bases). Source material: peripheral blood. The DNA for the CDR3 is TGTGCCAGCAGCTTCGTTGGCGGGCAATACAATGAGCAGTTCTTC. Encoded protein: CASSFVGGQYNEQFF.